This TCR beta chain appears in the sequencing data of a study of long-term antiretroviral therapy in people with HIV. Trimming left V 6 bases short and J 0 bases short, with 13 bases between. This CDR3 has 15 residues. The germline gives CDR1 SGDLS, CDR2 YYNGEE. Survey-level resolution applied to immunoSEQ assay v3.0. Data came from immunoSEQ multiplex PCR; TCRdb stores just in-frame clones and leaves some out. Found here are under 12,000 clones, about 86% of them singletons; the top ten hold around 21%. This specimen consisted of unsorted PBMCs, obtained around 7.5 years after starting antiretroviral therapy. The chain links TRBV9 to TRBJ1-3; TRBD1 might be the D (5 bases). The TCR comes from a man aged 45-65 years with HIV. CDR3 DNA sequence: TGTGCCAGCAACGCCGAGGGGAACTCTGGAAACACCATATATTTT. This codes for CASNAEGNSGNTIYF.